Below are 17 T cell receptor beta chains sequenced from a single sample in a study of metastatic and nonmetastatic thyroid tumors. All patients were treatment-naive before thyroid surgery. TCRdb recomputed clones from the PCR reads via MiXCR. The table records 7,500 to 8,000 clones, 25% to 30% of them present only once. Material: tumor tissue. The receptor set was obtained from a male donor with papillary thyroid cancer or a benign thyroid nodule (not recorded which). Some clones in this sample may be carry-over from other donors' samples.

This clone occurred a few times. DNA of the CDR3: TGTGCCAGTAGTATAGTGCCTACAGGTGTGAGCAATCAGCCCCAGCATTTT. Translated, it gives CASSIVPTGVSNQPQHF. The J gene is TRBJ1-5, the V gene TRBV19; D possibly corresponds to TRBD1 (5 bases). V was pared by 1 base and J by 1 base, with 14 bases between. This CDR3 has 17 amino acids. In germline, CDR1 is LNHDA, CDR2 SQIVND (reference sequence).

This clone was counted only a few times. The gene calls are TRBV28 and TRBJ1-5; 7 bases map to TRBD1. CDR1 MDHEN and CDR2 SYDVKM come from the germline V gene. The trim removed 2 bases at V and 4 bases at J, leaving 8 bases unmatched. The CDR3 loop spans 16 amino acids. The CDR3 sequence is CASSLVQGIRNQPQHF. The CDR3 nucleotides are TGTGCCAGCAGTTTAGTACAGGGGATACGGAATCAGCCCCAGCATTTT.

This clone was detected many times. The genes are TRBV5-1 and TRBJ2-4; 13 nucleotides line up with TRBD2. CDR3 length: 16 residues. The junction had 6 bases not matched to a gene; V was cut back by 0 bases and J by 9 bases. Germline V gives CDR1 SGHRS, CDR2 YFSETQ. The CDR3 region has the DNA TGCGCCAGCAGCTTGGGAGGACTAGCGGGAGTTGGCATTCAGTACTTC. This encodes CASSLGGLAGVGIQYF.

CDR3 region: CASSSASRAYLDGYTF. The CDR3 region has the DNA TGTGCCAGCAGTTCAGCGAGCAGGGCTTACTTGGATGGCTACACCTTC. V gene TRBV28 combines with J gene TRBJ1-2; D possibly corresponds to TRBD1 (5 bases). The germline V gene has CDR1 MDHEN and CDR2 SYDVKM. V was clipped by 4 bases and J by 6 bases, with 21 bases between them. The length of the CDR3 is 16 residues.

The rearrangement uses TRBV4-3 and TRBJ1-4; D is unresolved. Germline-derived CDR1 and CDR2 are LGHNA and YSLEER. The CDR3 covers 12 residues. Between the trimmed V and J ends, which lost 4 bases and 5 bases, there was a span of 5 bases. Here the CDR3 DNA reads TGCGCCAGCAGCCGGGTAAATGAAAAACTGTTTTTT. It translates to CASSRVNEKLFF.

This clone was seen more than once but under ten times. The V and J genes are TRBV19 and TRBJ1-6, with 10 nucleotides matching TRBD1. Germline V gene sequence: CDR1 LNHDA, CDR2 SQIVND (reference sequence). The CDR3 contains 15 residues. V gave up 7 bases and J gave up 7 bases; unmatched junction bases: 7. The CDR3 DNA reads TGTGCCAGTACCCCGACAGGGGGCAGAAATTCACCCCTCCACTTT. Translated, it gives CASTPTGGRNSPLHF.

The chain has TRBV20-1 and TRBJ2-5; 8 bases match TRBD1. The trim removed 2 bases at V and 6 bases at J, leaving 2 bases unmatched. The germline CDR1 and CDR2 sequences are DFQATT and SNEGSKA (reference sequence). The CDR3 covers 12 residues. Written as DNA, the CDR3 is TGCAGTGCTAGACAGGGGGCGAAGACCCAGTACTTC. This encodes CSARQGAKTQYF.

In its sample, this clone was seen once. The CDR3 spells CASSIPRASGRNEQYF. CDR3 nucleotide sequence: TGTGCCAGTAGTATTCCCCGGGCTAGCGGGAGAAACGAGCAGTACTTC. The gene calls are TRBV19 and TRBJ2-7; TRBD2 aligns across 10 bases. With V trimmed by 3 bases and J by 5 bases, 10 bases remained unmatched. Germline CDR1 LNHDA, CDR2 SQIVND (reference sequence). The CDR3 loop spans 16 amino acids.

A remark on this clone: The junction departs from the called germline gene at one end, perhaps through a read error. The CDR3 DNA is TGCGCCAGCAGTTTGGGGCGAAGGATGAACACTGAAGCTTTCTTT. It translates to CASSLGRRMNTEAFF. J is TRBJ1-1 and V is TRBV5-1; tentatively, D is TRBD1 (5 bases). The CDR3 has 15 residues. The germline gives CDR1 SGHRS, CDR2 YFSETQ.

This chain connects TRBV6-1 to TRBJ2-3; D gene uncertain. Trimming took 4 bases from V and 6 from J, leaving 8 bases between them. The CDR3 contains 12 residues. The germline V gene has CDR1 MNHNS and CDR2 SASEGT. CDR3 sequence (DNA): TGTGCCAGCAGTGCCTCTTTTGATACGCAGTATTTT. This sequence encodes CASSASFDTQYF.

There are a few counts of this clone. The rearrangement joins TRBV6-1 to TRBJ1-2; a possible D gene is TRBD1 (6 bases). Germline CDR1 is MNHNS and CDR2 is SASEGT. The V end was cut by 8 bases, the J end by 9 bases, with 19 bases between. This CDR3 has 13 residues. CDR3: CASGLDSGACYTF. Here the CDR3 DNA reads TGTGCCAGCGGGCTGGACAGTGGGGCTTGCTACACCTTC.

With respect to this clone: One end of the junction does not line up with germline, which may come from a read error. This CDR3 reads CASSLAMTSGYNEQFF. CDR3 coding DNA: TGTGCTAGCAGCTTAGCGATGACTAGCGGCTACAATGAGCAGTTCTTC. The chain employs TRBV7-6 and TRBJ2-1; 9 bases match TRBD2. CDR3 size: 16 residues. The germline V gene encodes CDR1 SGHVS and CDR2 FNYEAQ.

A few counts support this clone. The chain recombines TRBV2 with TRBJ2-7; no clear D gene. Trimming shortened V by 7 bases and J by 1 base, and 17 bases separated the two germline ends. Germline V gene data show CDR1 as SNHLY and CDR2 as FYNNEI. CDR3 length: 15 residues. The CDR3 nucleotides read TGTGCCAGCATTCTAGAACCCCGGCGGTCCTACGAGCAGTACTTC. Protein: CASILEPRRSYEQYF.

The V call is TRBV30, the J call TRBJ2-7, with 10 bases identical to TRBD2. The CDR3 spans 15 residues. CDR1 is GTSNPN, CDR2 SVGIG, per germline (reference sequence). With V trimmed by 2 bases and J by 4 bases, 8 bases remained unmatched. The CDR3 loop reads CAWSPVAGGRYEQYF. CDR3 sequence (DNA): TGTGCCTGGAGTCCGGTAGCGGGAGGAAGGTACGAGCAGTACTTC.

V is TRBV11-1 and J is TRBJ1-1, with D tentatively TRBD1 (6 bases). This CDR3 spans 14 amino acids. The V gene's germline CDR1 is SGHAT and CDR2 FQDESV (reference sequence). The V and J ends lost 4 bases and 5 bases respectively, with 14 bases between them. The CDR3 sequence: CASSSPRGGTEAFF. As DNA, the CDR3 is TGTGCCAGCAGCTCCCCGAGGGGGGGAACTGAAGCTTTCTTT.

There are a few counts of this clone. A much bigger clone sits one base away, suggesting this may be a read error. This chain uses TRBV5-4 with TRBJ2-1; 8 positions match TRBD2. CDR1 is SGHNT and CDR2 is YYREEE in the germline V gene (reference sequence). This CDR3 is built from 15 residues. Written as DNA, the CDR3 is TGTGCCAGCAGCTCGTCCCTAGCGGGTTCGGATGAGCAGCTCTTC. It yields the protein CASSSSLAGSDEQLF.

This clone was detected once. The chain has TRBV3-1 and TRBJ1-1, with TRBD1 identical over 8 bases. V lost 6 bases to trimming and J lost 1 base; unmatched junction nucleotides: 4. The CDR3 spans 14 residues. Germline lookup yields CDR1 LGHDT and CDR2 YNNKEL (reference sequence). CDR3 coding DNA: TGTGCCAGCAGTGACAGGGGCCGGAACACTGAAGCTTTCTTT. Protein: CASSDRGRNTEAFF.